This TCR beta chain was recovered during a study of shared clonotypes between healthy human individuals. Findings and caveats of the study: Non-shared clonotypes showed lower generation probabilities than clonotypes common to all four donors.

The donors were adults (healthy and HIV-negative) with no recent acute infections or vaccinations. On this clone: The antigen is undetermined. At the DNA level, this CDR3 is encoded by other sequences in the same sample as well.

The V end lost 4 bases, the J end lost 8 bases, and 9 bases lay between the germline ends. The CDR3 runs 12 residues. In germline, CDR1 is ENHRY, CDR2 SYGVKD. TCRdb keeps only in-frame clones here, not all; method: immunoSEQ multiplex PCR. The repertoire holds millions of clones, with 95% as singletons. The specimen was naive CD4+ T cells sorted from blood. The subset was: CD45RA+ positively selected. The chain joins TRBV10-3 to TRBJ2-1; TRBD1 might be the D (5 bases). The receptor comes from a man younger than 30 in good health. CDR3 in DNA: TGTGCCATCAGTGCAGGGTCGGATGAGCAGTTCTTC. This translates into CAISAGSDEQFF.